This T cell receptor beta chain was identified in a study of T cell changes during pregnancy in multiple sclerosis. This clone was recorded only once. Sequencing used immunoSEQ multiplex PCR; TCRdb keeps in-frame clones, though not all of them. In the table there are approximately 130,000 clones, about 96% of which are singletons. The origin of this receptor is a female donor with multiple sclerosis, enrolled in a pregnancy study. Here the sequenced sample was peripheral blood, taken after pregnancy.

Here the CDR3 reads CASSVEEATDTQYF. Written as DNA, the CDR3 is TGTGCCAGCAGCGTAGAAGAGGCAACAGATACGCAGTATTTT. The chain employs TRBV9 and TRBJ2-3; D unclear. Trimming stripped 0 bases from V and 3 bases from J, with 8 bases between. The germline V gene encodes CDR1 SGDLS and CDR2 YYNGEE. This CDR3 is built from 14 residues.